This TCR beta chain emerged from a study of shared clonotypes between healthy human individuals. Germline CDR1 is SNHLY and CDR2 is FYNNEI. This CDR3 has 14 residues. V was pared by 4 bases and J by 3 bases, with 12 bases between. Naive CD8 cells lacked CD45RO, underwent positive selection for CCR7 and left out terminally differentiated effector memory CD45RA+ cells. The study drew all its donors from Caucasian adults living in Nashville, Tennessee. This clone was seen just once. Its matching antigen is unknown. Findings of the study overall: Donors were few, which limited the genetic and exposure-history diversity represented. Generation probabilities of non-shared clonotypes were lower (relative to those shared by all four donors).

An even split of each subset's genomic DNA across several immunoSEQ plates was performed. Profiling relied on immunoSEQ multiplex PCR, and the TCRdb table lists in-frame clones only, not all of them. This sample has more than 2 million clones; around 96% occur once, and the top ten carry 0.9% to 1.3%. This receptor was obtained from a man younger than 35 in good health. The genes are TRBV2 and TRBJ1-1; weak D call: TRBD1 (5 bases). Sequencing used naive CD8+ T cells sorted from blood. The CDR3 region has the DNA TGTGCCAGCAGTGCGACCTTGGGGGACACTGAAGCTTTCTTT. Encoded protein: CASSATLGDTEAFF.